The clone carrying this TCR beta chain was detected a few times. Its target is unknown. DNA at around 200 ng, around 30,000 T cell genomes, went into sorted-subset replicate PCRs. Profiled with immunoSEQ multiplex PCR; TCRdb holds only in-frame clones, not every one. The table records roughly 1,100,000 clones, around 74% of them present only once. The sample originates from a study of shared clonotypes between healthy human individuals. Whole-study context: Aged 18 to 49, the donors were two women and a few men. Study-level results: Generation probabilities were higher for clonotypes shared across all four sorted-subset donors than for unshared ones.

This CDR3 is built from 13 residues. V lost 11 bases to trimming and J lost 4 bases, with 14 bases between them. Per germline, CDR1 MRHNA and CDR2 SNTAGT. The sequencing input was memory CD4+ T cells sorted from blood. Noted subset: CD45RA-negative fraction. This TCR came from a man aged 18 to 30 in good health. J is TRBJ1-4 and V is TRBV6-4; no reliable D call. This CDR3 is CAGYTSHNEKLFF. The CDR3 DNA sequence: TGTGCCGGCTACACCAGTCATAATGAAAAACTGTTTTTT.